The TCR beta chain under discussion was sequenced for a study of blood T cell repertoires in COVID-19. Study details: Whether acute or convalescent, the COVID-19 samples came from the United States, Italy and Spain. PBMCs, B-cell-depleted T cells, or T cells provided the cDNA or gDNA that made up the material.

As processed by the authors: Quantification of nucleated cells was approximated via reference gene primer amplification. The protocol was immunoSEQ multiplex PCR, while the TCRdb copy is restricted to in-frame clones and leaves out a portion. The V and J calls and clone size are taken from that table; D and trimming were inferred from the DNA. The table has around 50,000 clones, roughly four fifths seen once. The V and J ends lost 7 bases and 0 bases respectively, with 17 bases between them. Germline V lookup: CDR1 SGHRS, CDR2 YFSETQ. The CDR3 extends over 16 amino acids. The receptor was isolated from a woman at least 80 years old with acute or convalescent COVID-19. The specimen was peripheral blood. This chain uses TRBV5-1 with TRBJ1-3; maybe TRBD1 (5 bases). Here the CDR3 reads CASSPVGGASGNTIYF. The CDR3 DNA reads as TGCGCCAGCTCCCCCGTCGGGGGAGCCTCTGGAAACACCATATATTTT.